The next 24 T cell receptor beta chains were all read from a single sample in a study of shared clonotypes between healthy human individuals. Cells designated naive CD8 were CD45RO-negative and were positively selected for CCR7, with terminally differentiated effector memory CD45RA+ cells excluded. Profiled with immunoSEQ multiplex PCR; TCRdb holds only in-frame clones, not every one. The data show about 2 million clones, about 95% seen once. Sequencing was done on a sample of naive CD8+ T cells sorted from blood. These receptors all stem from a man aged 18 to 29 in good health.

The chain recombines TRBV7-2 with TRBJ2-2, with TRBD2 identical over 12 bases. The V gene's germline CDR1 is SGHTA and CDR2 FQGNSA. Trimming at V came to 2 bases and at J to 6 bases, leaving 7 bases not matched to a gene. The CDR3 length is 17 residues. The CDR3 reads CASSLRLAGGLSGELFF. The CDR3 DNA reads TGTGCCAGCAGCTTAAGGCTAGCGGGAGGGCTTTCCGGGGAGCTGTTTTTT. Full variable domain (remainder filled in from reference TRBV7-2 and TRBJ2-2): GAGVSQSPSNKVTEKGKDVELRCDPISGHTALYWYRQSLGQGLEFLIYFQGNSAPDKSGLPSDRFSAERTGGSVSTLTIQRTQQEDSAVYLCASSLRLAGGLSGELFFGEGSRLTVL.

This clone was found once. The chain carries TRBV7-8 and TRBJ2-7, with D hard to call. Germline loops: CDR1 SGHVS, CDR2 FQNEAQ. The CDR3 covers 12 residues. Trimming shortened V by 5 bases and J by 5 bases, and 10 bases separated the two germline ends. The CDR3: CASSMTGNEQYF. DNA for the CDR3: TGTGCCAGCAGCATGACTGGGAACGAGCAGTACTTC.

V and J are TRBV14 and TRBJ2-4; D uncertain. V was cut by 2 bases and J by 5 bases, with 13 bases left in between. The CDR3 consists of 15 residues. Germline V CDR1 and CDR2: SGHDN, FVKESK. The CDR3 is CASSQWLHGENIQYF. The CDR3 DNA reads TGTGCCAGCAGCCAATGGCTACACGGCGAAAACATTCAGTACTTC.

The V and J genes are TRBV29-1 and TRBJ2-1; 7 nucleotides line up with TRBD1. The V gene's germline CDR1 is SQVTM and CDR2 ANQGSEA. The V and J ends lost 5 bases and 7 bases, in that order; junction bases with no gene match: 23. The CDR3 has 18 residues. The CDR3 nucleotides are TGCAGCGTTTCCGGTGTGGCCGAGGACAGGTCCAAGTGGAATGAGCAGTTCTTC. The encoded protein is CSVSGVAEDRSKWNEQFF.

The rearrangement uses TRBV27 and TRBJ1-1; tentative D call: TRBD1 (6 bases). V lost 4 bases to trimming and J lost 5 bases, with 20 bases between them. The CDR3 runs to 16 residues. Germline CDR1 is MNHEY and CDR2 is SMNVEV (reference sequence). For the CDR3, the DNA is TGTGCCAGCAGTTCCCCCCCACAGGGCATGGGGACTGAAGCTTTCTTT. It is translated as CASSSPPQGMGTEAFF.

V gene TRBV27 combines with J gene TRBJ1-5; D remains ambiguous. Germline values: CDR1 MNHEY, CDR2 SMNVEV (reference sequence). Trimming cost V 4 bases and J 4 bases, with 11 bases left between them. The CDR3 totals 14 residues. The CDR3, as DNA: TGTGCCAGCAGTTCCTTTGACACTAATCAGCCCCAGCATTTT. Translation: CASSSFDTNQPQHF.

This clone was counted a single time. The rearrangement uses TRBV5-4 and TRBJ2-1, with 10 bases identical to TRBD2. CDR1 and CDR2 (germline): SGHNT, YYREEE (reference sequence). CDR3 size: 15 residues. V trimming: 2 bases; J trimming: 7 bases; junction bases outside the gene matches: 6. The CDR3 loop reads CASSLAGGPSNEQFF. CDR3 coding DNA: TGTGCCAGCAGCTTAGCGGGAGGGCCTTCGAATGAGCAGTTCTTC.

This chain connects TRBV15 to TRBJ2-7; 11 bases fit TRBD1. The CDR3 is 13 amino acids. V shed 3 bases, J shed 7 bases, and the junction held 2 bases outside the gene matches. Germline assignment: CDR1 LNHNV and CDR2 YYDKDF (reference sequence). CDR3 in amino acids: CATSSGQGAEQYF. The CDR3 DNA is TGTGCCACCAGCAGTGGACAGGGGGCTGAGCAGTACTTC.

This chain connects TRBV27 to TRBJ2-7, with 12 bases aligning to TRBD2. The CDR3 runs 15 residues. The germline V gene encodes CDR1 MNHEY and CDR2 SMNVEV (reference sequence). V trimming: 7 bases; J trimming: 4 bases; junction bases outside the gene matches: 8. The CDR3 reads CASTHLAGGKYEQYF. CDR3 DNA sequence: TGTGCCAGCACCCACCTAGCGGGGGGGAAGTACGAGCAGTACTTC.

This clone was found once. The chain joins TRBV19 to TRBJ2-2; the match to TRBD1 covers 7 bases. CDR1 LNHDA and CDR2 SQIVND come from the germline V gene (reference sequence). Trimming took 6 bases from V and 4 from J; bases not matched to a gene: 11. The CDR3 is 16 residues long. This CDR3 is CASSFTGTATTGELFF. The CDR3 nucleotides read TGTGCCAGTAGCTTTACCGGGACAGCGACCACCGGGGAGCTGTTTTTT. Full variable domain (outside the CDR3, taken from reference TRBV19 and TRBJ2-2): DGGITQSPKYLFRKEGQNVTLSCEQNLNHDAMYWYRQDPGQGLRLIYYSQIVNDFQKGDIAEGYSVSREKKESFPLTVTSAQKNPTAFYLCASSFTGTATTGELFFGEGSRLTVL.

About this clone: The germline gene is not matched at one end of the junction; a read error may be the cause. This chain joins TRBV2 and TRBJ2-7, with D perhaps matching TRBD2 (5 bases). CDR1 is SNHLY and CDR2 is FYNNEI in the germline V gene. There are 14 residues in the CDR3. The CDR3, as DNA: TGTGCCAGCAATGTCCAGAGAGGGATCAACGAGCAGCACTTC. It is translated as CASNVQRGINEQHF.

V and J are TRBV4-1 and TRBJ1-6; D gene uncertain. CDR3 size: 17 residues. Germline loops: CDR1 MGHRA, CDR2 YSYEKL. Trimming pared 4 bases from V and 0 bases from J, leaving 13 bases between. DNA of the CDR3: TGCGCCAGCAGCCCGTCCCAGGAAGACTCCTATAATTCACCCCTCCACTTT. It specifies CASSPSQEDSYNSPLHF.

V usage is TRBV5-4 and J usage is TRBJ2-5; D gene ambiguous. Between the trimmed V and J ends, which lost 1 base and 1 base, there was a span of 8 bases. This CDR3 has 14 residues. Germline V gives CDR1 SGHNT, CDR2 YYREEE (reference sequence). CDR3 DNA sequence: TGTGCCAGCAGCTTGATAGAGTCCCAAGAGACCCAGTACTTC. Its translation: CASSLIESQETQYF.

There are a few counts of this clone. This sequence joins TRBV12-5 and TRBJ2-5; 14 bases agree with TRBD2. V shed 7 bases, J shed 4 bases, and the junction held 8 bases outside the gene matches. Germline CDR1 and CDR2: LGHNT and FRNRAP. This CDR3 has 16 amino acids. In DNA form, the CDR3 reads TGTGCTAGTGCCAGACTAGCGGGAGGGTTGGGAGAGACCCAGTACTTC. Translated: CASARLAGGLGETQYF.

Of note for this clone: The junction differs from germline at one of its ends, possibly a read error. The gene calls are TRBV14 and TRBJ2-5; D call uncertain. Germline lookup yields CDR1 SGHDN and CDR2 FVKESK. This CDR3 contains 14 residues. CDR3 residues: CASNQDSVSETQYF. CDR3 nucleotide sequence: TGTGCCAGCAACCAAGATTCGGTTTCGGAGACCCAGTACTTC.

This chain uses TRBV25-1 with TRBJ1-2; the match to TRBD1 covers 7 bases. The CDR3 length is 16 residues. V lost 6 bases and J lost 8; bases outside the gene matches: 18. Germline lookup yields CDR1 MGHDK and CDR2 SYGVNS. CDR3 bases: TGTGCCAGCAGAGATGAGGGGGCCCAGAATCCTGAGGGCTACACCTTC. Its translation is CASRDEGAQNPEGYTF.

V and J are TRBV7-6 and TRBJ2-1; D possibly corresponds to TRBD2 (5 bases). Germline V lookup: CDR1 SGHVS, CDR2 FNYEAQ. This CDR3 is built from 16 residues. V lost 2 bases and J lost 2, with 13 bases in between. For the CDR3, the DNA is TGTGCCAGCAGCTTAATTCTAGCAGGCGCCTACAATGAGCAGTTCTTC. Translated: CASSLILAGAYNEQFF.

The chain recombines TRBV25-1 with TRBJ2-2; perhaps TRBD1 as D (6 bases). Germline lookup yields CDR1 MGHDK and CDR2 SYGVNS. The length of the CDR3 is 15 residues. The V and J ends lost 5 bases and 0 bases respectively, with 10 bases between them. As DNA, the CDR3 is TGTGCCAGCAGTCAGGGGACGGCGAACACCGGGGAGCTGTTTTTT. It specifies CASSQGTANTGELFF. The variable domain in full, with the rest retrieved from reference TRBV25-1 and TRBJ2-2, is EADIYQTPRYLVIGTGKKITLECSQTMGHDKMYWYQQDPGMELHLIHYSYGVNSTEKGDLSSESTVSRIRTEHFPLTLESARPSHTSQYLCASSQGTANTGELFFGEGSRLTVL.

To note about this clone: Other DNA sequences in the same sample also yield this CDR3. This chain uses TRBV5-1 with TRBJ2-1; D is undetermined. V shed 1 base and J shed 6 bases, with 5 bases lying between them. There are 12 residues in the CDR3. CDR1 and CDR2 from the germline V gene are SGHRS and YFSETQ. The CDR3 is CASSLLGNEQFF. CDR3 nucleotides: TGCGCCAGCAGCTTGCTCGGCAATGAGCAGTTCTTC.

This chain joins TRBV7-2 and TRBJ2-5, with TRBD2 matching over 9 bases. The CDR3 spans 19 residues. Germline V gene lookup returns CDR1 SGHTA and CDR2 FQGNSA. The ends lost 1 base at V and 0 bases at J; junction bases unmatched: 12. CDR3 sequence (DNA): TGTGCCAGCAGCTTAGGTGTGGGGGGACTAGCCCTGTACCAAGAGACCCAGTACTTC. Protein product: CASSLGVGGLALYQETQYF.

The chain carries TRBV5-6 and TRBJ1-2; 9 bases fit TRBD1. With V trimmed by 4 bases and J by 3 bases, 7 bases remained unmatched. The V gene's germline CDR1 is SGHDT and CDR2 YYEEEE. The CDR3 has 15 amino acids. CDR3 DNA sequence: TGTGCCAGCAGCCCCGGGACAGGGAGTTACTATGGCTACACCTTC. Its protein product is CASSPGTGSYYGYTF.

The V gene is TRBV7-9, the J gene TRBJ2-1; perhaps TRBD1 as D (5 bases). This CDR3 has 12 residues. V lost 5 bases, J lost 14 bases, and 16 bases lay in between. Germline V gene data show CDR1 as SEHNR and CDR2 as FQNEAQ (reference sequence). The CDR3 DNA reads TGTGCCAGCAGCCACGACAGCGACGACGAGTTCTTC. As protein: CASSHDSDDEFF.

V is TRBV5-1 and J is TRBJ2-2; D may be TRBD1 (6 bases). CDR3 size: 13 residues. Trimming took off 4 bases at V and 4 bases at J, with 8 bases between the two ends. Germline CDR1 reads SGHRS; CDR2 reads YFSETQ. The CDR3 protein is CASSMTGTGELFF. DNA of the CDR3: TGCGCCAGCAGCATGACAGGCACCGGGGAGCTGTTTTTT.

The chain employs TRBV2 and TRBJ2-3, with D perhaps TRBD2 (7 bases). The V end was cut by 3 bases, the J end by 6 bases, with 16 bases between. CDR1 SNHLY and CDR2 FYNNEI come from the germline V gene. This CDR3 is built from 15 residues. The CDR3 nucleotides are TGTGCCAGCAGTGAGGGGGGGCTGCCCAGGGATACGCAGTATTTT. Translated: CASSEGGLPRDTQYF.